A selection of T cell receptor beta chains follows, all from one sample in a study of blood T cell repertoires in COVID-19. Generated by immunoSEQ multiplex PCR, the TCRdb table keeps only in-frame clones and is missing some. The sample carries about 210,000 clones, more than 75% recorded once. The sequenced sample was peripheral blood. Receptor source: a human donor in a cohort sampled during active COVID-19. The CDR3 runs from the conserved cysteine through the conserved F or W. Each record gives: CDR3 protein, V gene.

CDR3aa: CASSLVPGDGYTF
v_gene: TRBV7-6

CDR3aa: CASSQDLPSLNNEQFF
v_gene: TRBV3-1/TRBV3-2

CDR3aa: CASSPGGGRNNEQFF
v_gene: TRBV5-1

CDR3aa: CASSLALGSGVSYNEQFF
v_gene: TRBV7-8

CDR3aa: CASSFQGSTDTQYF
v_gene: TRBV7-2

CDR3aa: CASSYRANYGYTF
v_gene: TRBV6-5

CDR3aa: CASSLSGQEEKLFF
v_gene: TRBV5-1

CDR3aa: CASSKHRTGGSADTQYF
v_gene: TRBV21-1

CDR3aa: CATGRLAGVNEQFF
v_gene: TRBV2

CDR3aa: CASRRTGSSYNEQFF
v_gene: TRBV5-1

CDR3aa: CASSNRGPDNEQFF
v_gene: TRBV6-5

CDR3aa: CATSPSGSIAYEQYF
v_gene: TRBV24-1

CDR3aa: CASSLPQGNEQYF
v_gene: TRBV4-2

CDR3aa: CASSTGQIAEAFF
v_gene: TRBV18